Listed below are T cell receptor beta chains from one sample, sequenced in a study of graft-versus-host responses after intestinal transplantation. Repertoires were generated with immunoSEQ multiplex PCR, while TCRdb's copy carries only in-frame clones and drops some. In the table there are under 75,000 clones, 90% of which are singletons. No antigen is known for these receptors. The source material was unstimulated CD8+ T cells sorted from spleen or lymph node cells, sampled before transplant. The receptors come from a human donor who was the organ donor for an intestinal transplant. The CDR3 runs from the conserved cysteine through the conserved F or W. The order of the fields is J gene, V gene, clone size, CDR3 protein. Rows give clone size only sometimes, using once, few, many, or a class for an expanded clone.

TRBJ2-5	TRBV6-6	NA	CASSYQETQYF
TRBJ2-3	TRBV6-4	NA	CASSNGGPDTDTQYF
TRBJ1-6	TRBV11-2	once	CASSLFPSSYNSPLHF
TRBJ1-6	TRBV11-2	NA	CASSPWGQTSSPLHF
TRBJ1-2	TRBV5-6	NA	CASSLVGTGGGYGYTF
TRBJ2-1	TRBV4-3	once	CASSRRPGQGPRSYNEQFF
TRBJ1-1	TRBV19	NA	CASSRGRMNTEAFF
TRBJ1-2	TRBV5-1	NA	CASSLAGLGANYGYTF
TRBJ2-3	TRBV7-9	NA	CASSLDLRQLSRDTQYF
TRBJ1-5	TRBV27	NA	CASSLRGGADQPQHF
TRBJ1-1	TRBV4-1	NA	CASSHPGHFMNTEAFF
TRBJ2-5	TRBV4-2	NA	CASSQGGGNQETQYF
TRBJ2-3	TRBV5-1	NA	CASSLTADRVADTQYF
TRBJ2-5	TRBV12-5	NA	CASGPGSGGTQETQYF
TRBJ2-3	TRBV9	NA	CASSVEGVPNTQYF
TRBJ1-1	TRBV7-6	few	CASSLGTKMNTEAFF
TRBJ1-6	TRBV15	NA	CATSAGSSYNSPLHF
TRBJ2-3	TRBV7-9	NA	CASSPRDRPFPTDTQYF
TRBJ2-1	TRBV15	NA	CATSKTSGGVNEQFF
TRBJ1-1	TRBV29-1	NA	CSATGARAEAFF
TRBJ1-4	TRBV6-6	once	CASSYTGEVDEKLFF
TRBJ1-2	TRBV7-9	NA	CASSFQGWGYTF
TRBJ2-4	TRBV13	NA	CASTQRQGVAKNIQYF
TRBJ2-2	TRBV9	NA	CASSVAGDGDTGELFF
TRBJ1-1	TRBV6-6	NA	CASSYSRNTEAFF
TRBJ2-2	TRBV9	NA	CASSVFGGANTGELFF
TRBJ1-5	TRBV4-2	NA	CASSQELGVEQPQHF
TRBJ1-1	TRBV7-9	NA	CASSLVGTGRLRTEAFF
TRBJ1-2	TRBV6-8	once	CASSPFSRDRDTF
TRBJ2-5	TRBV5-4	NA	CASSLAGQRETQYF
TRBJ1-1	TRBV18	NA	CASSPGGNTEAFF
TRBJ1-4	TRBV5-6	NA	CASSDLDSPGKKLFF
TRBJ1-5	TRBV4-2	NA	CASSQETGNLNQPQHF
TRBJ2-1	TRBV6-4	NA	CASSDSAGYNEQFF
TRBJ1-4	TRBV4-1	NA	CASSQDSGAGVEKLFF
TRBJ2-1	TRBV6-5	NA	CASRTEAYNEQFF
TRBJ1-5	TRBV4-1	NA	CASSPEMADQPQHF
TRBJ1-1	TRBV19	NA	CASGQRGTEAFF
TRBJ1-1	TRBV4-1	few	CASSPSATENTEAFF
TRBJ2-2	TRBV9	NA	CASSVVGGADTGELFF
TRBJ1-1	TRBV5-1	NA	CASSLGEGQAKTEAFF
TRBJ2-1	TRBV6-1	once	CASAGTGGSDEQFF
TRBJ2-2	TRBV4-2	NA	CASSQARVVGDTGELFF
TRBJ2-6	TRBV29-1	NA	CSVDGAGQVSGANVLTF
TRBJ1-2	TRBV28	NA	CASSLTGGEKIYGYTF
TRBJ2-4	TRBV5-6	NA	CASSLGVYAKNIQYF
TRBJ2-1	TRBV5-6	NA	CASSYGGNEQFF
TRBJ2-5	TRBV19	NA	CASTGLAGGLQETQYF
TRBJ2-5	TRBV4-2	NA	CASSQDFGSLAGDQETQYF
TRBJ1-5	TRBV28	once	CASSPPVSNQPQHF
TRBJ1-6	TRBV5-8	few	CASSPPRSNSPLHF
TRBJ1-5	TRBV19	NA	CASSITGESNQPQHF
TRBJ2-1	TRBV12-5	once	CASGLAADLSGASAYNEQFF
TRBJ2-3	TRBV6-4	NA	CASSEAGGADTQYF
TRBJ1-5	TRBV2	NA	CASSAVQYSNQPQHF
TRBJ1-6	TRBV10-3	NA	CAISELGSSYNSPLHF
TRBJ1-4	TRBV2	NA	CASSEDGVSSEKLFF
TRBJ2-4	TRBV2	NA	CASSDSVSKNIQYF
TRBJ1-1	TRBV9	NA	CASSPVGPHTEAFF